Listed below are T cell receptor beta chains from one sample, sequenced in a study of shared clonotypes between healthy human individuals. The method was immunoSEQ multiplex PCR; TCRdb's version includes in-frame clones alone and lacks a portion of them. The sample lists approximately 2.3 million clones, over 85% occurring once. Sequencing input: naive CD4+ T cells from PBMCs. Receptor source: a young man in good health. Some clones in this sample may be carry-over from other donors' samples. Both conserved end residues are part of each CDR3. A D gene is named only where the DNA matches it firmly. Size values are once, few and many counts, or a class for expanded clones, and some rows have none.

cdr3_nt: TGTGCCAGCAGCTGGGGTCGGGCGGCGGAGACCCAGTACTTC
cdr3_aa: CASSWGRAAETQYF
d_call: -
v_call: TRBV5-8
j_call: TRBJ2-5
clone_size: -

cdr3_nt: TGTGCCAGCAGTTTGGATAGCGGGTCCGGGGAGCTGTTTTTT
cdr3_aa: CASSLDSGSGELFF
d_call: TRBD2
v_call: TRBV28
j_call: TRBJ2-2
clone_size: -

cdr3_nt: TGTGCCAGCAGCAAAGAGGCTGGGAGGGGTTTTAGCGGGGAGCTGTTTTTT
cdr3_aa: CASSKEAGRGFSGELFF
d_call: -
v_call: TRBV21-1
j_call: TRBJ2-2
clone_size: -

cdr3_nt: TGTGCCAGCCTCCCCCGACAGGGGCCGAGGTACAATGAGCAGTTCTTC
cdr3_aa: CASLPRQGPRYNEQFF
d_call: TRBD1
v_call: TRBV28
j_call: TRBJ2-1
clone_size: once

cdr3_nt: TGTGCCAGCTCGGAGGTTGAGGTGTATAGCAATCAGCCCCAGCATTTT
cdr3_aa: CASSEVEVYSNQPQHF
d_call: -
v_call: TRBV6-6
j_call: TRBJ1-5
clone_size: -

cdr3_nt: TGCGCCAGCAGCTTGGCGGGACTAACACACAATGAGCAGTTCTTC
cdr3_aa: CASSLAGLTHNEQFF
d_call: TRBD2
v_call: TRBV5-1
j_call: TRBJ2-1
clone_size: once

cdr3_nt: TGTGCCAGCAGTGAAGCGTTTGGGGTAGCCCAGCATTTT
cdr3_aa: CASSEAFGVAQHF
d_call: -
v_call: TRBV6-1
j_call: TRBJ1-5
clone_size: -

cdr3_nt: TGCGCCAGCAACCATTTGGGACAGAGAGCTAACTATGGCTACACCTTC
cdr3_aa: CASNHLGQRANYGYTF
d_call: TRBD1
v_call: TRBV4-1
j_call: TRBJ1-2
clone_size: -

cdr3_nt: TGCGCCAGCAGCTTGGGACAAATTGGAAACACCATATATTTT
cdr3_aa: CASSLGQIGNTIYF
d_call: -
v_call: TRBV5-1
j_call: TRBJ1-3
clone_size: -

cdr3_nt: TGTGCCAGCAGAGTCTACTCCCACGAGCAGTACTTC
cdr3_aa: CASRVYSHEQYF
d_call: -
v_call: TRBV27
j_call: TRBJ2-7
clone_size: -

cdr3_nt: TGTGCCAGCAACAAGGGACAGGGACGTGATGAGCAGTTCTTC
cdr3_aa: CASNKGQGRDEQFF
d_call: TRBD1
v_call: TRBV28
j_call: TRBJ2-1
clone_size: -

cdr3_nt: TGCGCCAGCAGCACCCAGGACTTGTTACACGAGCAGTACTTC
cdr3_aa: CASSTQDLLHEQYF
d_call: -
v_call: TRBV5-1
j_call: TRBJ2-7
clone_size: -

cdr3_nt: TGTGCCAGCAGTTTCCGTAGCGGGATAATAAACACCGGGGAGCTGTTTTTT
cdr3_aa: CASSFRSGIINTGELFF
d_call: TRBD2
v_call: TRBV27
j_call: TRBJ2-2
clone_size: -

cdr3_nt: TGTGCCAGCAGCTTAGATATTAACTATGGCTACACCTTC
cdr3_aa: CASSLDINYGYTF
d_call: -
v_call: TRBV7-8
j_call: TRBJ1-2
clone_size: -

cdr3_nt: TGCGCCAGCAGCTCCCCCGGCGGAGGGGTAAATACGCAGTATTTT
cdr3_aa: CASSSPGGGVNTQYF
d_call: -
v_call: TRBV5-1
j_call: TRBJ2-3
clone_size: -

cdr3_nt: TGTGCCTGGGGGGGACAGACCTATAATTCACCCCTCCACTTT
cdr3_aa: CAWGGQTYNSPLHF
d_call: TRBD1
v_call: TRBV30
j_call: TRBJ1-6
clone_size: -

cdr3_nt: TGTGCCAGCAGCGGGGGTGGGGGACTAGCGGGGAGCACAGATACGCAGTATTTT
cdr3_aa: CASSGGGGLAGSTDTQYF
d_call: TRBD2
v_call: TRBV4-2
j_call: TRBJ2-3
clone_size: -

cdr3_nt: TGTGCCAGCAGCTTAGCTAGAGGTCGTCGGGAGCAGTACTTC
cdr3_aa: CASSLARGRREQYF
d_call: -
v_call: TRBV11-1
j_call: TRBJ2-7
clone_size: -

cdr3_nt: TGTGCCAGCAGCTTAGTGGACAGCTACGAGCAGTACTTC
cdr3_aa: CASSLVDSYEQYF
d_call: -
v_call: TRBV11-2
j_call: TRBJ2-7
clone_size: -

cdr3_nt: TGCGCCAGCAGCCCGGGGAGGGGGAGTATGGTAGATACGCAGTATTTT
cdr3_aa: CASSPGRGSMVDTQYF
d_call: -
v_call: TRBV5-1
j_call: TRBJ2-3
clone_size: -

cdr3_nt: TGCAGCGTCGTGACGGGGGGGCGAAGCTATGGCTACACCTTC
cdr3_aa: CSVVTGGRSYGYTF
d_call: -
v_call: TRBV29-1
j_call: TRBJ1-2
clone_size: -

cdr3_nt: TGCGCCAGCAGCACGCCCGGGACAGGGGGCGCGGAGGAGCAGTTCTTC
cdr3_aa: CASSTPGTGGAEEQFF
d_call: TRBD1
v_call: TRBV5-1
j_call: TRBJ2-1
clone_size: -

cdr3_nt: TGTGCCAGCGCGGGGTCCCTAGGAGGTCATAGCAATCAGCCCCAGCATTTT
cdr3_aa: CASAGSLGGHSNQPQHF
d_call: -
v_call: TRBV2
j_call: TRBJ1-5
clone_size: -

cdr3_nt: TGTGCCAGCAGCTTGCAGTCGAACACTGAAGCTTTCTTT
cdr3_aa: CASSLQSNTEAFF
d_call: -
v_call: TRBV7-9
j_call: TRBJ1-1
clone_size: -

cdr3_nt: TGTGCCAGCAGCCCCCCCATTGTGAGGGGTTCCCCTGGCTACACCTTC
cdr3_aa: CASSPPIVRGSPGYTF
d_call: -
v_call: TRBV7-9
j_call: TRBJ1-2
clone_size: -

cdr3_nt: TGTGCCAGCAGTCCTAGCGGACAATCCTACAATGAGCAGTTCTTC
cdr3_aa: CASSPSGQSYNEQFF
d_call: TRBD2
v_call: TRBV2
j_call: TRBJ2-1
clone_size: -

cdr3_nt: TGCAGCGTTGTGATAGGGGGCGTGAATCAGCCCCAGCATTTT
cdr3_aa: CSVVIGGVNQPQHF
d_call: TRBD1
v_call: TRBV29-1
j_call: TRBJ1-5
clone_size: -

cdr3_nt: TGCAGCGTTGAAGATGGCGGCTACCCCGAGCAGTACTTC
cdr3_aa: CSVEDGGYPEQYF
d_call: -
v_call: TRBV29-1
j_call: TRBJ2-7
clone_size: -

cdr3_nt: TGTGCCAGCAGGGGGGGGAACTCTGGGGCCAACGTCCTGACTTTC
cdr3_aa: CASRGGNSGANVLTF
d_call: TRBD2
v_call: TRBV28
j_call: TRBJ2-6
clone_size: -

cdr3_nt: TGTGCCAGTAGTATACAGGGGAACACTGAAGCTTTCTTT
cdr3_aa: CASSIQGNTEAFF
d_call: -
v_call: TRBV19
j_call: TRBJ1-1
clone_size: few

cdr3_nt: TGTGCCTGGAGTCTCACAGGGATTACCGGGGAGCTGTTTTTT
cdr3_aa: CAWSLTGITGELFF
d_call: -
v_call: TRBV30
j_call: TRBJ2-2
clone_size: -

cdr3_nt: TGTGCCAGTAGTATGGGGGACTCCACCGGGGAGCTGTTTTTT
cdr3_aa: CASSMGDSTGELFF
d_call: -
v_call: TRBV19
j_call: TRBJ2-2
clone_size: -

cdr3_nt: TGTGCCAGCAGCTTGGTGACAGGGGGGTCCTACGAGCAGTACTTC
cdr3_aa: CASSLVTGGSYEQYF
d_call: TRBD1
v_call: TRBV7-2
j_call: TRBJ2-7
clone_size: -

cdr3_nt: TGTGCCAGCAGGTTAGCGGGGAGCTCCTACAATGAGCAGTTCTTC
cdr3_aa: CASRLAGSSYNEQFF
d_call: TRBD2
v_call: TRBV25-1
j_call: TRBJ2-1
clone_size: -

cdr3_nt: TGTGCCAGCAGTTCTGGACTAGCGGGATCTGTTGAGCAGTTCTTC
cdr3_aa: CASSSGLAGSVEQFF
d_call: TRBD2
v_call: TRBV28
j_call: TRBJ2-1
clone_size: -

cdr3_nt: TGTGCCAGCAGCCCACGGGGCTACAATGAGCAGTTCTTC
cdr3_aa: CASSPRGYNEQFF
d_call: -
v_call: TRBV7-3
j_call: TRBJ2-1
clone_size: -

cdr3_nt: TGTGCCAGCAGCTTAGAAGGGGGGTACAATGAGCAGTTCTTC
cdr3_aa: CASSLEGGYNEQFF
d_call: -
v_call: TRBV11-1
j_call: TRBJ2-1
clone_size: -

cdr3_nt: TGTGCCAGCAGTGACAGGTCTAACACAGATACGCAGTATTTT
cdr3_aa: CASSDRSNTDTQYF
d_call: -
v_call: TRBV2
j_call: TRBJ2-3
clone_size: -

cdr3_nt: TGTGCCAGCAGCTTACCCCCGTCGGAGCAGTTCTTC
cdr3_aa: CASSLPPSEQFF
d_call: -
v_call: TRBV7-2
j_call: TRBJ2-1
clone_size: few

cdr3_nt: TGTGCCATCGTCCCCGGGACACCCGGGGCCTCCATATATTTT
cdr3_aa: CAIVPGTPGASIYF
d_call: -
v_call: TRBV10-3
j_call: TRBJ1-3
clone_size: -

cdr3_nt: TGTGCCAGCAGTTCCACCGCCGCTCGGTTTTGGTACTTC
cdr3_aa: CASSSTAARFWYF
d_call: -
v_call: TRBV28
j_call: TRBJ2-5
clone_size: -

cdr3_nt: TGTGCCCACTCGGGGACTAGCTACACCGGGGAGCTGTTTTTT
cdr3_aa: CAHSGTSYTGELFF
d_call: TRBD2
v_call: TRBV30
j_call: TRBJ2-2
clone_size: -

cdr3_nt: TGCAGTGCCAGTATCTACAATGAGCAGTTCTTC
cdr3_aa: CSASIYNEQFF
d_call: -
v_call: TRBV20-1
j_call: TRBJ2-1
clone_size: -

cdr3_nt: TGTGCCAGCAGTGGGAACCGGTTCGCCACTGAAGCTTTCTTT
cdr3_aa: CASSGNRFATEAFF
d_call: -
v_call: TRBV6-1
j_call: TRBJ1-1
clone_size: -

cdr3_nt: TGTGCCAGCAGCCGACAGGGGGCTGGCTACAATGAGCAGTTCTTC
cdr3_aa: CASSRQGAGYNEQFF
d_call: TRBD1
v_call: TRBV9
j_call: TRBJ2-1
clone_size: -

cdr3_nt: TGTGCCAGCAGCTTAGAAGGCAGGGGGAATGGCTACACCTTC
cdr3_aa: CASSLEGRGNGYTF
d_call: TRBD1
v_call: TRBV11-1
j_call: TRBJ1-2
clone_size: -

cdr3_nt: TGTGCCAGCAGCCCCGACTCCTACGAGCAGTACTTC
cdr3_aa: CASSPDSYEQYF
d_call: -
v_call: TRBV11-1
j_call: TRBJ2-7
clone_size: -

cdr3_nt: TGCAGCGTGGCCCCCGGGACAGGGGGCGCGTGGAACACTGAAGCTTTCTTT
cdr3_aa: CSVAPGTGGAWNTEAFF
d_call: TRBD1
v_call: TRBV29-1
j_call: TRBJ1-1
clone_size: -

cdr3_nt: TGTGCCATCAGTGAGTCGACGGGGGTGACTGAAGCTTTCTTT
cdr3_aa: CAISESTGVTEAFF
d_call: -
v_call: TRBV10-3
j_call: TRBJ1-1
clone_size: -

cdr3_nt: TGTGCCAGCGAAGGACTAGCGGGGGCCTACGAGCAGTACTTC
cdr3_aa: CASEGLAGAYEQYF
d_call: TRBD2
v_call: TRBV6-1
j_call: TRBJ2-7
clone_size: -

cdr3_nt: TGTGCCAGCAGTGTACACACTCAATCCTACGAGCAGTACTTC
cdr3_aa: CASSVHTQSYEQYF
d_call: -
v_call: TRBV28
j_call: TRBJ2-7
clone_size: -

cdr3_nt: TGCGCCAGCACCCCACTAGCGGGAGTATACAATGAGCAGTTCTTC
cdr3_aa: CASTPLAGVYNEQFF
d_call: TRBD2
v_call: TRBV5-1
j_call: TRBJ2-1
clone_size: -

cdr3_nt: TGTGCCATCAGTGAGTCAGGGATTGAAGCTTTCTTT
cdr3_aa: CAISESGIEAFF
d_call: -
v_call: TRBV10-3
j_call: TRBJ1-1
clone_size: -

cdr3_nt: TGTGCCTGGAGTAGGGGCGAGCAGTACTTC
cdr3_aa: CAWSRGEQYF
d_call: -
v_call: TRBV30
j_call: TRBJ2-7
clone_size: -

cdr3_nt: TGTGCCAGCAGCTTAAGCCTGCTAGCGGGATTTGGCGGGGAGCTGTTTTTT
cdr3_aa: CASSLSLLAGFGGELFF
d_call: TRBD2
v_call: TRBV11-2
j_call: TRBJ2-2
clone_size: -

cdr3_nt: TGTGCCAGCAGTGATTACCTCGATCAGCCCCAGCATTTT
cdr3_aa: CASSDYLDQPQHF
d_call: -
v_call: TRBV6-1
j_call: TRBJ1-5
clone_size: -

cdr3_nt: TGTGCCAGCAGTTTATACGAAGGGGGGAGTCAGCCCCAGCATTTT
cdr3_aa: CASSLYEGGSQPQHF
d_call: -
v_call: TRBV28
j_call: TRBJ1-5
clone_size: -

cdr3_nt: TGTGCCAGTAGTATCCCCGGGACAGCTTCTAACTATGGCTACACCTTC
cdr3_aa: CASSIPGTASNYGYTF
d_call: TRBD1
v_call: TRBV19
j_call: TRBJ1-2
clone_size: once

cdr3_nt: TGTGCCAGCAGCCGAACGGGACAGGGGAACGAGCAGTACTTC
cdr3_aa: CASSRTGQGNEQYF
d_call: TRBD1
v_call: TRBV11-2
j_call: TRBJ2-7
clone_size: -

cdr3_nt: TGTGCCAGCAGCTTACCCAGGGGCTCCTACGAGCAGTACTTC
cdr3_aa: CASSLPRGSYEQYF
d_call: -
v_call: TRBV7-9
j_call: TRBJ2-7
clone_size: -